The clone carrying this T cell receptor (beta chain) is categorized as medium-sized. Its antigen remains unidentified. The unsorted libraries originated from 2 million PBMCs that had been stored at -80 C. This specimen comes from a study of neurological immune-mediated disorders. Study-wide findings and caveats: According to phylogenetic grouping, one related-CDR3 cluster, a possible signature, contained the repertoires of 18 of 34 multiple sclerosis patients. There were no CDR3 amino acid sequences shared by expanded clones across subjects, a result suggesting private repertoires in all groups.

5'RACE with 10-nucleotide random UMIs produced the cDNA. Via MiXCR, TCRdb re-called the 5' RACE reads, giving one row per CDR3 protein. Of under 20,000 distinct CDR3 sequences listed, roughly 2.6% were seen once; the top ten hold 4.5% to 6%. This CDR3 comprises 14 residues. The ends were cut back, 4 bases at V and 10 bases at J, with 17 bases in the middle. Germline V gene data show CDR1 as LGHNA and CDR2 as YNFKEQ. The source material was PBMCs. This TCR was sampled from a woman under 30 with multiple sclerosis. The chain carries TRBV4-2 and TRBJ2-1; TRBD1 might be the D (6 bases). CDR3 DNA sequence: TGTGCCAGCAGCCCCAACCTGGAGACAGGAGAGCAGTTCTTC. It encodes CASSPNLETGEQFF.